The TCR beta chain described here comes from a study of blood T cells in healthy people across ages. The study's findings and limits: The study found more naive CD4+ cells and higher diversity in long-lived than aged donors. TCR beta diversity per million T cells fell roughly linearly with age.

For the second PCR, which ran for roughly 6 to 12 cycles, a sample-barcoded 5' primer and a J-beta primer mix were used. TCRdb reprocessed the 5' RACE reads via MiXCR and lists one record per CDR3 protein. The repertoire includes about 900,000 distinct CDR3 sequences, roughly 50% of them detected once, and over 10% sits in the top ten. The CDR3 extends over 16 amino acids. Deletions cut 3 bases from V and 6 bases from J, with 20 bases between. Germline V gene data show CDR1 as SNHLY and CDR2 as FYNNEI. Comment on this clonotype: Antigen unknown.

The sample taken for sequencing was blood. This receptor was taken from a man aged 25-45 years in good health. This chain joins TRBV2 and TRBJ1-2, with D tentatively TRBD1 (5 bases). The DNA for the CDR3 is TGTGCCAGCAGTGATATACCGGGACGGAGAACAGATGGCTACACCTTC. As protein: CASSDIPGRRTDGYTF.